The 16 T cell receptor beta chains in this list originate from one sample, sequenced in a study of shared clonotypes between healthy human individuals (dated by TCRdb to the early 2020s). CD8 naive samples were CD45RO-negative cells positively selected for CCR7, giving a CD45RA+CCR7+ population that excluded TemRA cells. Preparation of the library involved the immunoSEQ multiplex PCR assay. TCRdb obtained this table from immuneACCESS and retained in-frame rearrangements with V and J assigned. These tables miss some clones; where compared with another copy, unresolved V genes account for less than half of the shortfall, and the remainder is unexplained. The sample has about 2,200,000 clones on record, just over 90% of them singletons. Together, the top ten hold 1.5% to 2% of the sample. The sequenced material came from naive CD8+ T cells from PBMCs. The sample's cell subset or site label is to be understood as: CD45RA+CCR7+. The receptors were gathered from a man between 18 and 35 years old in good health. Some clones in this sample may be carry-over from other donors' samples.

Comments on this clone: One junction end disagrees with the germline gene, perhaps due to a read error. V gene TRBV9 combines with J gene TRBJ2-1; TRBD2 is a possible D gene (6 bases). CDR3 length equals 12 residues. Germline loops: CDR1 SGDLS, CDR2 YYNGEE. The CDR3 bases are TGTGCCAGCAGCGTAGGTAGGGAGGACAAGCTCTTC. This encodes CASSVGREDKLF. The variable domain in full, completed from reference TRBV9 and TRBJ2-1, reads DSGVTQTPKHLITATGQRVTLRCSPRSGDLSVYWYQQSLDQGLQFLIQYYNGEERAKGNILERFSAQQFPDLHSELNLSSLELGDSALYFCASSVGREDKLFGPGTRLTVL.

The chain uses TRBV15 and TRBJ1-1; D is unresolved. Trimming removed 2 bases from V and 4 bases from J, with 14 bases in between. Germline CDR1 LNHNV, CDR2 YYDKDF (reference sequence). The CDR3 is made up of 15 amino acids. CDR3 region: CATSRSREGRTEAFF. The DNA of the CDR3 is TGTGCCACCAGCAGATCAAGGGAGGGTCGCACTGAAGCTTTCTTT.

The gene calls are TRBV29-1 and TRBJ1-2; D not certain. Germline lookup yields CDR1 SQVTM and CDR2 ANQGSEA. The CDR3 loop spans 12 amino acids. CDR3 loop: CSTTGPDYGYTF. The CDR3, as DNA: TGCAGTACCACCGGGCCTGATTATGGCTACACCTTC.

The chain carries TRBV7-9 and TRBJ1-2; 7 positions agree with TRBD1. The ends lost 7 bases at V and 4 bases at J; junction bases unmatched: 12. CDR3 length: 15 amino acids. Germline assignment: CDR1 SEHNR and CDR2 FQNEAQ (reference sequence). In nucleotides, the CDR3 is TGTGCCAGCATCCCTGGGGGACAGAGGGTCTATGGCTACACCTTC. Residues: CASIPGGQRVYGYTF.

Only one count was recorded for this clone. The rearrangement joins TRBV5-1 to TRBJ2-2; 8 positions match TRBD2. There are 15 residues in the CDR3. CDR1 and CDR2 (germline): SGHRS, YFSETQ. After removal of 2 bases from V and 4 bases from J, the junction contained 4 bases not matched to a gene. The CDR3 DNA reads TGCGCCAGCAGCTTCTTCGGGAGGGGCACCGGGGAGCTGTTTTTT. Protein: CASSFFGRGTGELFF.

CDR3 amino acids: CAGYGSRNEQFF. The CDR3 DNA follows: TGTGCCGGTTACGGGAGTCGCAATGAGCAGTTCTTC. The V call is TRBV2, the J call TRBJ2-1; a possible D gene is TRBD2 (6 bases). V dropped 11 bases and J dropped 6 bases, with 14 bases sitting between them. The CDR3 runs to 12 residues. The germline CDR1 and CDR2 sequences are SNHLY and FYNNEI.

The chain combines TRBV9 with TRBJ2-1; 8 nucleotides match TRBD1. J was trimmed by 3 bases and V by 7 bases; bases with no gene match: 3. The CDR3 sequence is 13 residues long. Looked up from germline, CDR1 is SGDLS and CDR2 is YYNGEE. In nucleotides, the CDR3 is TGTGCCAGCGCTGACAGGGGCTACAATGAGCAGTTCTTC. As protein: CASADRGYNEQFF.

CDR3 in DNA: TGTGCCAGCACAGGGGGCCTCTACGAGCAGTACTTC. Translation gives CASTGGLYEQYF. The chain links TRBV25-1 to TRBJ2-7; 8 nucleotides agree with TRBD1. The germline V gene encodes CDR1 MGHDK and CDR2 SYGVNS. This CDR3 comprises 12 residues. The ends lost 7 bases at V and 3 bases at J; junction bases unmatched: 2.

V usage is TRBV19 and J usage is TRBJ1-5, with a tentative D call TRBD1 (6 bases). V lost 5 bases to trimming and J lost 3 bases, with 17 bases between them. The CDR3 is made up of 16 amino acids. The V gene's germline CDR1 is LNHDA and CDR2 SQIVND (reference sequence). CDR3 DNA sequence: TGTGCCAGTAGTCCTAGGGGGGGCAGGGTCAATCAGCCCCAGCATTTT. As protein: CASSPRGGRVNQPQHF.

The CDR3 region is CASSEGAAGELFF. Here the CDR3 DNA reads TGTGCCAGCAGTGAAGGGGCCGCCGGGGAGCTGTTTTTT. This sequence joins TRBV2 and TRBJ2-2; D gene ambiguous. The CDR3 runs to 13 residues. Trimming shortened V by 1 base and J by 6 bases, and 6 bases separated the two germline ends. Germline CDR1 and CDR2: SNHLY and FYNNEI. The variable domain in full, with the rest retrieved from reference TRBV2 and TRBJ2-2, is EPEVTQTPSHQVTQMGQEVILRCVPISNHLYFYWYRQILGQKVEFLVSFYNNEISEKSEIFDDQFSVERPDGSNFTLKIRSTKLEDSAMYFCASSEGAAGELFFGEGSRLTVL.

V and J are TRBV11-3 and TRBJ2-2, with D possibly TRBD2 on 6 matching bases. The length of the CDR3 is 14 residues. Trimming shortened V by 5 bases and J by 8 bases, and 15 bases separated the two germline ends. Germline V gene sequence: CDR1 SGHNT, CDR2 YENEEA. The CDR3 nucleotides are TGTGCCAGCAGCCCTCTACCGGGGAGGGGGGAGCTGTTTTTT. As protein: CASSPLPGRGELFF.

This chain links TRBV6-1 with TRBJ2-7, with TRBD1 matching 10 bases. Per germline, CDR1 MNHNS and CDR2 SASEGT. The CDR3 runs 15 residues. The V and J ends lost 8 bases and 2 bases, in that order; junction bases with no gene match: 9. The CDR3 DNA reads TGTGCCAGCCGGACCCTAGGGACAGGGGCCTACGAGCAGTACTTC. Protein sequence: CASRTLGTGAYEQYF.

The DNA for the CDR3 is TGTGCCAGCAGTTCCTGGGACAGGGGGCGCATCAAAGATACGCAGTATTTT. It translates to CASSSWDRGRIKDTQYF. V usage is TRBV27 and J usage is TRBJ2-3, with TRBD1 matching over 12 bases. Germline V gives CDR1 MNHEY, CDR2 SMNVEV (reference sequence). The CDR3 runs 17 residues. Trimming at V came to 4 bases and at J to 5 bases, leaving 10 bases not matched to a gene.

The V gene is TRBV1, the J gene TRBJ2-1; TRBD2 reflects the table's D call only, with no check against the DNA. TRBV1 is a pseudogene segment. This CDR3 contains 19 residues. CDR3 protein: CTSSQAHDGQGRTYNEQFF. The CDR3 bases are TGCACCAGCAGCCAAGCCCATGATGGCCAAGGGAGGACCTACAATGAGCAGTTCTTC.

This clone was picked up one time. V and J are TRBV5-6 and TRBJ2-3, with 10 bases lining up with TRBD1. Germline V CDR1 and CDR2: SGHDT, YYEEEE. CDR3 size: 16 residues. After removal of 4 bases from V and 5 bases from J, the junction contained 10 bases not matched to a gene. In DNA, the CDR3 is TGTGCCAGCAGCGGGCCGGGACAGGGGCATAAAGATACGCAGTATTTT. Amino acid sequence: CASSGPGQGHKDTQYF.

The chain employs TRBV28 and TRBJ1-4; D possibly corresponds to TRBD1 (5 bases). The V gene's germline CDR1 is MDHEN and CDR2 SYDVKM. V dropped 1 base and J dropped 7 bases, with 10 bases sitting between them. The CDR3 contains 14 residues. The DNA for the CDR3 is TGTGCCAGCAGTTTATTTATGGGGGGTGAAAAACTGTTTTTT. Protein sequence: CASSLFMGGEKLFF.